This passage covers 20 T cell receptor beta chains from one sample sequenced in a study of graft-versus-host responses after intestinal transplantation. TCRdb keeps only in-frame clones here, not all; method: immunoSEQ multiplex PCR. The sample contains around 20,000 clones, about 95% of which appear only once. Here the sequenced sample was PBMCs, taken 23 days after intestinal transplant. All receptors come from a human patient who received an intestinal transplant, so some T cells may come from the graft donor.

This chain joins TRBV7-9 and TRBJ1-2; tentatively, D is TRBD1 (5 bases). The CDR3 is 12 amino acids. Germline CDR1 reads SEHNR; CDR2 reads FQNEAQ (reference sequence). The V and J ends lost 1 base and 8 bases respectively, with 8 bases between them. In DNA, the CDR3 is TGTGCCAGCAGCTTAGGAGGGGCCGGCTACACCTTC. It specifies CASSLGGAGYTF.

CDR3 residues: CASSYGTAFTDTQYF. CDR3 coding DNA: TGTGCCAGCAGTTACGGGACAGCATTCACAGATACGCAGTATTTT. The rearrangement links TRBV6-6 to TRBJ2-3; 7 positions agree with TRBD1. Germline CDR1 reads MNHNY; CDR2 reads SVGAGI (reference sequence). The CDR3 contains 15 residues. The ends lost 2 bases at V and 2 bases at J; junction bases unmatched: 4.

The chain combines TRBV14 with TRBJ2-7; D remains ambiguous. V was cut by 0 bases and J by 1 base, with 4 bases left in between. Looked up from germline, CDR1 is SGHDN and CDR2 is FVKESK. The CDR3 is 13 residues long. CDR3 loop: CASSQENSYEQYF. The CDR3 DNA reads as TGTGCCAGCAGCCAAGAGAATTCCTACGAGCAGTACTTC.

V and J are TRBV9 and TRBJ2-1; D may be TRBD2 (5 bases). This CDR3 has 12 amino acids. V shed 0 bases and J shed 7 bases, with 5 bases lying between them. In germline, CDR1 is SGDLS, CDR2 YYNGEE. Here the CDR3 reads CASSVVANEQFF. The CDR3 DNA reads as TGTGCCAGCAGCGTAGTAGCGAATGAGCAGTTCTTC.

The gene calls are TRBV4-2 and TRBJ2-5, with 10 bases lining up with TRBD1. V lost 3 bases and J lost 3; bases outside the gene matches: 10. Germline CDR1 is LGHNA and CDR2 is YNFKEQ. The CDR3 spans 17 residues. CDR3 protein: CASSHLPGQGFEETQYF. The CDR3 DNA follows: TGTGCCAGCAGCCACCTCCCGGGACAGGGGTTTGAAGAGACCCAGTACTTC.

The chain links TRBV4-1 to TRBJ2-5, with 9 bases that match TRBD2. Looked up from germline, CDR1 is MGHRA and CDR2 is YSYEKL. The CDR3 is 15 residues long. J lost 5 bases, V lost 1 base, and 5 bases had no gene match. DNA of the CDR3: TGCGCCAGCAGCCAAGCGCTAGCGGGAACGGAGACCCAGTACTTC. The encoded protein is CASSQALAGTETQYF.

CDR3 protein: CASSQGAETGELFF. CDR3 DNA: TGTGCCAGCAGCCAGGGGGCCGAAACCGGGGAGCTGTTTTTT. V is TRBV6-6 and J is TRBJ2-2, with 8 positions matching TRBD1. V lost 6 bases, J lost 5 bases, and 5 bases stayed unmatched. Germline V lookup: CDR1 MNHNY, CDR2 SVGAGI (reference sequence). The CDR3 is made up of 14 amino acids.

V gene TRBV18 combines with J gene TRBJ1-1; 10 bases match TRBD1. The ends lost 5 bases at V and 0 bases at J; junction bases unmatched: 9. Germline CDR1 KGHSH, CDR2 LQKENI. The CDR3 length is 17 residues. The CDR3 sequence is CASSSSPGTGVNTEAFF. The CDR3 DNA reads TGTGCCAGCTCATCCAGTCCCGGGACAGGGGTGAACACTGAAGCTTTCTTT.

The chain links TRBV2 to TRBJ1-5, with D possibly being TRBD1 (5 bases). Trimming shortened V by 5 bases and J by 1 base, and 12 bases separated the two germline ends. The germline gives CDR1 SNHLY, CDR2 FYNNEI. The CDR3 loop spans 15 amino acids. The CDR3 DNA reads TGTGCCAGCAGTCTTATCGACAGAAGCAATCAGCCCCAGCATTTT. This translates into CASSLIDRSNQPQHF.

Turning to this clone: Other DNA sequences in the same sample also yield this CDR3. V and J are TRBV9 and TRBJ1-1, with D possibly matching TRBD1 (5 bases). The CDR3 contains 13 residues. Trimming shortened V by 3 bases and J by 1 base, and 7 bases separated the two germline ends. Germline CDR1 SGDLS, CDR2 YYNGEE. The chain's CDR3 is CASSAGGNTEAFF. In DNA, the CDR3 is TGTGCCAGCAGCGCGGGGGGGAACACTGAAGCTTTCTTT.

The chain uses TRBV30 and TRBJ2-5; weak D call: TRBD2 (5 bases). The CDR3 contains 11 residues. CDR1 is GTSNPN and CDR2 is SVGIG in the germline V gene (reference sequence). Trimming took 5 bases from V and 5 from J, leaving 9 bases between them. CDR3 protein: CAWAGGETQYF. The CDR3 DNA reads TGTGCCTGGGCCGGAGGCGAGACCCAGTACTTC.

The chain couples TRBV19 to TRBJ2-1; D unclear. The ends were cut back, 5 bases at V and 8 bases at J, with 10 bases in the middle. The germline gives CDR1 LNHDA, CDR2 SQIVND (reference sequence). The CDR3 contains 12 residues. CDR3 DNA: TGTGCCAGTAGTCGTTCGGCCCATGAGCAGTTCTTC. Its protein is CASSRSAHEQFF.

V gene TRBV7-9 combines with J gene TRBJ2-7; 10 bases fit TRBD1. CDR1 and CDR2 (germline): SEHNR, FQNEAQ (reference sequence). The J segment lost 2 bases and the V segment lost 5 bases, leaving 9 bases of the junction unmatched. The CDR3 is 16 amino acids. The CDR3 DNA is TGTGCCAGCAGCCCCCCGGACAGGGGGAGCGCCTACGAGCAGTACTTC. It specifies CASSPPDRGSAYEQYF.

The genes are TRBV19 and TRBJ2-1; the match to TRBD2 covers 7 bases. This CDR3 has 17 residues. Germline assignment: CDR1 LNHDA and CDR2 SQIVND (reference sequence). V lost 4 bases and J lost 0; bases outside the gene matches: 9. CDR3 bases: TGTGCCAGTAGTACCCGACTAGCCGAATACTCCTACAATGAGCAGTTCTTC. As protein: CASSTRLAEYSYNEQFF.

The gene calls are TRBV20-1 and TRBJ2-1; D is unresolved. The ends were cut back, 8 bases at V and 6 bases at J, with 8 bases in the middle. The CDR3 runs 10 residues. Per the germline V gene, CDR1 is DFQATT and CDR2 is SNEGSKA (reference sequence). CDR3 nucleotide sequence: TGCAGTCCGTCAACCAATGAGCAGTTCTTC. Amino acids: CSPSTNEQFF.

J is TRBJ1-4 and V is TRBV27; no definite D call. The CDR3 is 13 amino acids. Germline V gives CDR1 MNHEY, CDR2 SMNVEV (reference sequence). V gave up 4 bases and J gave up 8 bases, with 11 bases separating them. The CDR3 coding sequence is TGTGCCAGCAGTTCCGGGAATTTAGAAAAACTGTTTTTT. This sequence encodes CASSSGNLEKLFF.

This chain connects TRBV5-3 to TRBJ1-1; D is ambiguous. TRBV5-3 is classed as an ORF, of uncertain function. V lost 4 bases to trimming and J lost 2 bases, with 3 bases between them. CDR3 length equals 11 residues. The CDR3 nucleotides are TGTGCCAGAAGCACTAACACTGAAGCTTTCTTT. Amino acid sequence: CARSTNTEAFF.

V usage is TRBV28 and J usage is TRBJ1-1; 10 nucleotides match TRBD1. Germline values: CDR1 MDHEN, CDR2 SYDVKM. The CDR3 has 16 residues. V was clipped by 6 bases and J by 0 bases; unmatched bases: 7. The CDR3 DNA sequence: TGTGCCAGCAGAGCTCCGGGACAGGGGATGAACACTGAAGCTTTCTTT. Translated, it gives CASRAPGQGMNTEAFF.

The chain has TRBV30 and TRBJ1-1; TRBD1 might be the D (5 bases). Trimming pared 2 bases from V and 3 bases from J, leaving 10 bases between. CDR1 and CDR2 (germline): GTSNPN, SVGIG (reference sequence). CDR3 length: 13 amino acids. The DNA for the CDR3 is TGTGCCTGGAGTAGCCAGGGAGACACTGAAGCTTTCTTT. Translating it yields CAWSSQGDTEAFF.

This rearrangement joins TRBV9 to TRBJ2-2; 10 positions agree with TRBD2. This CDR3 is built from 14 residues. V shed 3 bases, J shed 9 bases, and the junction held 5 bases outside the gene matches. CDR1 and CDR2 from the germline V gene are SGDLS and YYNGEE. The CDR3 nucleotides read TGTGCCAGCAGCGGCCCTAGCGGGAGCCGGGAGCTGTTTTTT. It codes for CASSGPSGSRELFF.